The 32 T cell receptor beta chains reported below all come from one sample, sequenced in a study (dated by TCRdb to the mid-2010s). Libraries were built with 5' RACE. The instrument was an Illumina MiSeq. TCRdb reanalyzed the raw reads on its own, using fastp at Q25 for trimming and MiXCR for clone calling, and kept in-frame beta chains. A single entry per CDR3 protein holds the most common genes and DNA from its merged rows. Counted in this sample were around 21,000 distinct CDR3 sequences; 30% of them appeared once. The ten largest make up 2.2% of the sample. Sequencing input: tumor-infiltrating naive CD4+ T cells sorted from the breast tumor. The sample's cell subset or site label is to be understood as: naive CD4+ T cells, CD4+CD45RA+CD25-. These receptors originate from a female donor with breast cancer.

A word on this clonotype: No conserved phenylalanine or tryptophan ends this CDR3, so it is likely a read error. Because the CDR3's place on the DNA is in doubt, the DNA is left out and the CDR3 is given as listed by TCRdb. CDR3 sequence reads: CASSVEREVGAFG. J is TRBJ1-1 and V is TRBV9. The CDR3 extends over 13 residues, inclusive of both ends. Germline V gene data show CDR1 as SGDLS and CDR2 as YYNGEE.

This chain connects TRBV2 to TRBJ2-3, with 12 positions matching TRBD1. Germline CDR1 is SNHLY and CDR2 is FYNNEI. CDR3 length: 14 residues. The V and J ends lost 7 bases and 7 bases, in that order; junction bases with no gene match: 6. This CDR3 is CASKPGQGAYTQYF. CDR3 bases: TGTGCCAGCAAACCGGGACAGGGGGCATATACGCAGTATTTT.

The chain uses TRBV7-2 and TRBJ1-2; the D gene is possibly TRBD1 (5 bases). CDR1 is SGHTA, CDR2 FQGNSA, per germline. V lost 4 bases and J lost 8, with 20 bases in between. The CDR3 loop spans 15 amino acids. The CDR3 sequence: CASSSPGPRGRGYTF. The CDR3 DNA reads as TGTGCCAGCAGCTCCCCGGGGCCCCGAGGGCGCGGCTACACCTTC.

This clonotype was counted between two and nine times. The rearrangement joins TRBV4-1 to TRBJ2-7, with D maybe TRBD1 (6 bases). Trimming stripped 4 bases from V and 4 bases from J, with 14 bases between. The CDR3 contains 14 residues. Germline V gene lookup returns CDR1 MGHRA and CDR2 YSYEKL. CDR3 residues: CASSRLGGEYEQYF. CDR3 nucleotides: TGCGCCAGCAGCCGCTTAGGGGGAGAGTACGAGCAGTACTTC.

With regard to this clonotype: Without the conserved terminal phenylalanine or tryptophan, this CDR3 likely stems from a read error. The chain couples TRBV3-1 to TRBJ2-7; D unclear. Trimming removed 1 base at V and 5 bases at J, with 3 bases between. The germline CDR1 and CDR2 sequences are LGHDT and YNNKEL (reference sequence). This CDR3 has 11 amino acids. Here the CDR3 reads CASSQVNEQYS. In DNA, the CDR3 is TGTGCCAGCAGCCAAGTAAACGAGCAGTACTCC.

To note about this clonotype: A read error is possible here, since a much larger clone lies one base away. The rearrangement uses TRBV4-2 and TRBJ2-7; D not certain. CDR1 and CDR2 from the germline V gene are LGHNA and YNFKEQ. Trimming stripped 1 base from V and 5 bases from J, with 6 bases between. The CDR3 sequence is 12 residues long. CDR3 sequence reads: CASSQVGNEQYF. The CDR3 DNA sequence: TGTGCCAGCAGCCAAGTAGGAAACGAGCAGTACTTC.

This clonotype was seen repeatedly, ten times or more. The genes are TRBV12-3 or TRBV12-4 and TRBJ1-2; D remains unclear. Trimming took 5 bases from V and 4 from J, leaving 11 bases between them. This CDR3 has 13 residues. CDR3 sequence reads: CASSMGPGYGYTF. DNA for the CDR3: TGTGCCAGCAGTATGGGTCCAGGCTATGGCTACACCTTC.

This clonotype is a singleton in its sample. The chain is built from TRBV5-5 and TRBJ1-1, with D unresolved. The germline V gene has CDR1 SGHKS and CDR2 YYEKEE (reference sequence). Trimming cost V 0 bases and J 4 bases, with 7 bases left between them. The CDR3 length is 13 residues. This CDR3 is CASSLEGSTEAFF. The CDR3 nucleotides read TGTGCCAGCAGCTTGGAAGGAAGCACTGAAGCTTTCTTT.

This chain uses TRBV4-1 with TRBJ2-1; D not certain. The germline V gene has CDR1 MGHRA and CDR2 YSYEKL. The V gene lost 4 bases and the J gene lost 6 bases, with 13 bases spanning the gap. This CDR3 is 14 amino acids long. This chain's CDR3 is CASSRNYLLNEQFF. The CDR3 DNA follows: TGCGCCAGCAGCCGAAACTACCTACTCAATGAGCAGTTCTTC.

A word on this clonotype: A much bigger clone sits one base away, suggesting this may be a read error. The rearrangement links TRBV20-1 to TRBJ1-5; 7 bases match TRBD1. Germline V CDR1 and CDR2: DFQATT, SNEGSKA (reference sequence). J was trimmed by 3 bases and V by 5 bases; bases with no gene match: 13. The CDR3 totals 16 residues. The CDR3 protein is CSAGGAGGDYNQPQHF. CDR3 DNA: TGCAGTGCTGGAGGCGCAGGGGGAGACTACAATCAGCCCCAGCATTTT.

V is TRBV4-1 and J is TRBJ1-1; D is perhaps TRBD1 (6 bases). This CDR3 has 15 amino acids. CDR1 and CDR2 (germline): MGHRA, YSYEKL. The V and J ends lost 0 bases and 3 bases respectively, with 11 bases between them. The CDR3 bases are TGCGCCAGCAGCCAAGACGGGGGGCAGGACACTGAAGCTTTCTTT. Translated: CASSQDGGQDTEAFF.

This clonotype was seen many times. The rearrangement uses TRBV7-7 and TRBJ1-1; maybe TRBD1 (6 bases). CDR3 size: 13 residues. Per the germline V gene, CDR1 is SSHAT and CDR2 is FNYEAQ (reference sequence). The V end was cut by 2 bases, the J end by 3 bases, with 7 bases between. CDR3 in DNA: TGTGCCAGCAGCTTAAGGGGGGACACTGAAGCTTTCTTT. Amino acids: CASSLRGDTEAFF.

Relative to its sample, this clonotype is medium-sized. V gene TRBV5-1 combines with J gene TRBJ2-7; 10 bases fit TRBD1. The J segment lost 6 bases and the V segment lost 4 bases, leaving 7 bases of the junction unmatched. Per germline, CDR1 SGHRS and CDR2 YFSETQ. The CDR3 totals 14 residues. In nucleotides, the CDR3 is TGCGCCAGCAGCCGGCGGGACAGGGGCTTCGAGCAGTACTTC. Amino acid sequence: CASSRRDRGFEQYF.

This clonotype was counted only a few times. The V gene is TRBV4-1, the J gene TRBJ2-1; TRBD2 matches 8 bases. Looked up from germline, CDR1 is MGHRA and CDR2 is YSYEKL. After removal of 5 bases from V and 0 bases from J, the junction contained 12 bases not matched to a gene. The CDR3 consists of 18 residues. The CDR3 here is CASSARPGGDSSYNEQFF. Here the CDR3 DNA reads TGCGCCAGCAGCGCTCGACCGGGGGGGGATAGCTCCTACAATGAGCAGTTCTTC.

As concerns this clonotype: A read error may be the cause here, since a much bigger clone is one base away. This chain's CDR3 is CASSYSYGSEQFF. CDR3 bases: TGTGCCAGCAGTTACTCGTACGGTAGTGAGCAGTTCTTC. The rearrangement joins TRBV6-5 to TRBJ2-1; the D is unclear. The ends were cut back, 0 bases at V and 9 bases at J, with 9 bases in the middle. Germline V CDR1 and CDR2: MNHEY, SVGAGI. This CDR3 comprises 13 residues.

This clonotype turned up a few times. A read error may be the cause here, since a much bigger clone is one base away. This chain links TRBV5-1 with TRBJ1-5; D gene uncertain. The CDR3 sequence is 14 residues long. CDR1 SGHRS and CDR2 YFSETQ come from the germline V gene. The CDR3 nucleotides read TGCGCCCGCAGCGAACGGGGAATCAGTCAGCCCCAGCATTTT. Encoded protein: CARSERGISQPQHF.

Points on this clonotype: An end of the junction does not agree with germline; a read error may underlie this. This sequence joins TRBV20-1 and TRBJ2-2; 9 bases align to TRBD1. The length of the CDR3 is 15 residues. The germline CDR1 and CDR2 sequences are DFQATT and SNEGSKA (reference sequence). DNA for the CDR3: TGCAGTGCAAGAGGACAGGGGAGAGGGACCGGGGAGCTGTTTTTT. This encodes CSARGQGRGTGELFF.

This clonotype was detected many times. The V gene is TRBV12-3 or TRBV12-4, the J gene TRBJ2-5; D is undetermined. Trimming pared 7 bases from V and 0 bases from J, leaving 15 bases between. This CDR3 comprises 15 residues. CDR3 in amino acids: CASTQIPSYQETQYF. Written as DNA, the CDR3 is TGTGCCAGCACCCAGATCCCATCGTACCAAGAGACCCAGTACTTC.

This clonotype is categorized as medium-sized. CDR3 nucleotide sequence: TGTGCCAGCAGCCCTGGGACGAACACTGAAGCTTTCTTT. It specifies CASSPGTNTEAFF. V and J are TRBV7-3 and TRBJ1-1; D possibly corresponds to TRBD1 (5 bases). CDR1 is SGHTA, CDR2 FQGTGA, per germline. V gave up 5 bases and J gave up 1 base, with 8 bases separating them. The CDR3 covers 13 residues.

This clonotype rates as medium-sized. This chain links TRBV20-1 with TRBJ2-1; 10 positions agree with TRBD2. The CDR3 has 15 amino acids. Germline V CDR1 and CDR2: DFQATT, SNEGSKA (reference sequence). Trimming cost V 3 bases and J 5 bases; bases outside gene matches: 7. The CDR3 sequence is CSASTAGGLNNEQFF. The CDR3 DNA reads as TGCAGTGCTAGCACAGCGGGAGGGCTAAACAATGAGCAGTTCTTC.

For this clonotype: Compared with germline, one end of the junction differs, possibly owing to a read error. This sequence joins TRBV6-2 or TRBV6-3 and TRBJ2-7, with 7 bases matching TRBD1. The germline V gene has CDR1 MNHEY and CDR2 SVGEGT. CDR3 length: 16 residues. Here the CDR3 reads CASSCFPRDRPYEQYF. The CDR3 DNA sequence: TGTGCTAGCAGTTGCTTCCCCCGGGACAGACCCTACGAGCAGTACTTC.

A single count supports this clonotype. The chain employs TRBV7-6 and TRBJ1-6; 8 nucleotides match TRBD1. Germline values: CDR1 SGHVS, CDR2 FNYEAQ. Losses at the gene ends were 3 bases for V and 7 bases for J; bases not matched to a gene: 5. The CDR3 loop spans 15 amino acids. As DNA, the CDR3 is TGTGCCAGCAGCTTGGGGACAGGTCGCAATTCACCCCTCCACTTT. Encoded protein: CASSLGTGRNSPLHF. Together with reference TRBV7-6 and TRBJ1-6, the CDR3 gives the full variable domain: GAGVSQSPRYKVTKRGQDVALRCDPISGHVSLYWYRQALGQGPEFLTYFNYEAQQDKSGLPNDRFSAERPEGSISTLTIQRTEQRDSAMYRCASSLGTGRNSPLHFGNGTRLTVT.

The CDR3 loop is CASSRPLAGGDREQYF. Written as DNA, the CDR3 is TGCGCCAGCAGCCGCCCACTAGCGGGAGGAGATAGGGAGCAGTACTTC. The chain joins TRBV4-1 to TRBJ2-7; 12 bases are shared with TRBD2. From germline, CDR1 is MGHRA and CDR2 YSYEKL. The junction had 11 bases not matched to a gene; V was cut back by 4 bases and J by 7 bases. The CDR3 runs 16 residues.

This clonotype showed up many times. This chain uses TRBV27 with TRBJ2-2; D not resolved. In germline, CDR1 is MNHEY, CDR2 SMNVEV (reference sequence). The CDR3 has 14 amino acids. The ends were cut back, 5 bases at V and 5 bases at J, with 12 bases in the middle. This CDR3 is CASSPYTRTGELFF. CDR3 coding DNA: TGTGCCAGCAGTCCCTATACTCGGACCGGGGAGCTGTTTTTT.

This rearrangement joins TRBV11-2 to TRBJ2-7; TRBD1 is a possible D gene (5 bases). V was shortened by 5 bases and J by 2 bases, with 13 bases between the two germline ends. CDR1 is SGHAT, CDR2 FQNNGV, per germline. CDR3 size: 14 residues. The DNA of the CDR3 is TGTGCCAGCAGCCTTCCACAGGCCCCCTACGAGCAGTACTTC. This encodes CASSLPQAPYEQYF.

This clonotype is labeled as medium-sized. This sequence joins TRBV5-1 and TRBJ1-1; D call uncertain. Germline V lookup: CDR1 SGHRS, CDR2 YFSETQ. The CDR3 has 14 amino acids. Trimming took off 1 base at V and 0 bases at J, with 7 bases between the two ends. In DNA form, the CDR3 reads TGCGCCAGCAGCTTGCTCGGTTTGAACACTGAAGCTTTCTTT. It encodes CASSLLGLNTEAFF. The full variable domain, in which reference TRBV5-1 and TRBJ1-1 provide the parts outside the CDR3, is KAGVTQTPRYLIKTRGQQVTLSCSPISGHRSVSWYQQTPGQGLQFLFEYFSETQRNKGNFPGRFSGRQFSNSRSEMNVSTLELGDSALYLCASSLLGLNTEAFFGQGTRLTVV.

The CDR3 nucleotides read TGCAGTGCTAGTACGAACCTTAACAATGAGCAGTTCTTC. Its translation: CSASTNLNNEQFF. The genes are TRBV20-1 and TRBJ2-1; D is undetermined. Germline assignment: CDR1 DFQATT and CDR2 SNEGSKA (reference sequence). The ends were cut back, 3 bases at V and 5 bases at J, with 11 bases in the middle. CDR3 length equals 13 residues.

This clonotype occurred a few times. The chain employs TRBV6-5 and TRBJ2-1, with 15 bases aligning to TRBD2. Germline CDR1 MNHEY, CDR2 SVGAGI. Losses at the gene ends were 7 bases for V and 8 bases for J; bases not matched to a gene: 9. The CDR3 covers 16 residues. CDR3 region: CASNGLAGGEFHEQFF. CDR3 nucleotides: TGTGCCAGCAACGGACTAGCGGGAGGGGAGTTCCATGAGCAGTTCTTC.

Remarks on this clonotype: The CDR3 ends on some other residue instead of the conserved phenylalanine or tryptophan, so this is likely a read error. The V and J genes are TRBV20-1 and TRBJ2-5; 9 nucleotides match TRBD1. V dropped 5 bases and J dropped 2; count of bases not matched to a gene: 6. From germline, CDR1 is DFQATT and CDR2 SNEGSKA (reference sequence). This CDR3 is 14 amino acids long. The CDR3 is CSARLDRGQETQYI. CDR3 coding DNA: TGCAGTGCTCGCCTCGACAGGGGGCAAGAGACCCAGTACATC.

With regard to this clonotype: One base away lies a much larger clone, so this may be a sequencing read error. The gene calls are TRBV6-6 and TRBJ2-7, with no clear D. Trimming cost V 4 bases and J 6 bases, with 10 bases left between them. The CDR3 covers 12 residues. Germline CDR1 is MNHNY and CDR2 is SVGAGI (reference sequence). The CDR3 spells CASSSMTGEQYF. CDR3 nucleotide sequence: TGTGCCAGCAGTTCCATGACCGGCGAGCAGTACTTC.

This clonotype has more than one count but fewer than ten. This chain uses TRBV28 with TRBJ2-7; D is unclear. Germline loops: CDR1 MDHEN, CDR2 SYDVKM. The ends were cut back, 6 bases at V and 7 bases at J, with 10 bases in the middle. This CDR3 is built from 11 residues. The CDR3 loop reads CASSPRGEQYF. The CDR3, as DNA: TGTGCCAGCAGCCCGCGTGGGGAGCAGTACTTC.

This clonotype was counted at least ten times. This chain uses TRBV7-3 with TRBJ1-1; 8 nucleotides match TRBD1. Per the germline V gene, CDR1 is SGHTA and CDR2 is FQGTGA. Trimming at V came to 5 bases and at J to 1 base, leaving 6 bases not matched to a gene. The CDR3 extends over 15 amino acids. CDR3 nucleotide sequence: TGTGCCAGCAGCAAACAGGGGGTCGGGAACACTGAAGCTTTCTTT. Amino acids: CASSKQGVGNTEAFF.